The T cell receptor beta chain described here comes from a study of shared clonotypes between healthy human individuals. At the level of the study: Per-donor plates numbered three CD4 naive, three CD4 memory, two CD8 naive and one CD8 memory. Findings and caveats of the study: Estimated richness was generally greater in naive than memory subsets.

Germline V gene data show CDR1 as MNHEY and CDR2 as SMNVEV (reference sequence). The CDR3 has 15 amino acids. V gave up 7 bases and J gave up 3 bases; unmatched junction bases: 8. This clone was seen a handful of times. What it recognizes is unknown. Terminally differentiated effector memory CD45RA+ cells were excluded by CCR7 positive selection of CD45RO-negative cells. Sequencing was performed with immunoSEQ multiplex PCR; in TCRdb, only in-frame clones are kept and a portion is missing. The sample shows about 800,000 clones, 90% to 98% of them seen only once. This TCR came from a man aged 30 to 39 in good health. Sequenced input: naive CD8+ T cells sorted from blood. This chain joins TRBV27 and TRBJ2-2; 7 bases are shared with TRBD2. This CDR3 is CASTPLGGYTGELFF. The CDR3 nucleotides are TGTGCCAGCACCCCCTTGGGGGGGTACACCGGGGAGCTGTTTTTT.